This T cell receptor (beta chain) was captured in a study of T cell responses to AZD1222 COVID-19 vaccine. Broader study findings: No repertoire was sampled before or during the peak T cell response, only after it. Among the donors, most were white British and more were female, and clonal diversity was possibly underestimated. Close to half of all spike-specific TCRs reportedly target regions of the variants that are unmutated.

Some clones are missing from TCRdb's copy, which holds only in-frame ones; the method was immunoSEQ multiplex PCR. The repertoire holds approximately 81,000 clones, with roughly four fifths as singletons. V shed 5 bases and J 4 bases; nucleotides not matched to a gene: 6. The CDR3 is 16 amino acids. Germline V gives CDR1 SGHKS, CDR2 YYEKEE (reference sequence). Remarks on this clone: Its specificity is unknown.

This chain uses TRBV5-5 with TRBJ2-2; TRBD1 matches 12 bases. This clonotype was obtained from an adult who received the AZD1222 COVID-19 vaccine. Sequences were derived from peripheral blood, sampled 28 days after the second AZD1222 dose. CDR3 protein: CASRSPGQGATGELFF. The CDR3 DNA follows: TGTGCCAGCAGATCTCCGGGACAGGGGGCCACCGGGGAGCTGTTTTTT.